Listed here is a single T cell receptor (beta chain). Germline-derived CDR1 and CDR2 are SEHNR and FQNEAQ (reference sequence). The V end was cut by 4 bases, the J end by 2 bases, with 11 bases between. The length of the CDR3 is 14 residues. This entry is derived from a study of patients and donors after allogeneic stem cell transplantation. From the RT-PCR reads, TCRdb called clonotypes with MiXCR, one entry per CDR3 protein. The sample records 85,000 to 90,000 distinct CDR3 sequences, roughly 43% being singletons. The chain employs TRBV7-9 and TRBJ1-1; possible D gene TRBD1, 5 bases. Source material: blood, either unsorted or a sorted T cell fraction (not recorded which). The sequence derives from a human donor who was either an allogeneic HSCT recipient or a stem cell or donor lymphocyte infusion donor (not recorded which). It is not recorded whose cells these are; they may come from a transplant donor. The CDR3 sequence: CASSWVRGNTEAFF. The CDR3 nucleotides are TGTGCCAGCAGCTGGGTGAGGGGAAACACTGAAGCTTTCTTT. The full variable domain, its missing parts supplied by reference TRBV7-9 and TRBJ1-1, is DTGVSQNPRHKITKRGQNVTFRCDPISEHNRLYWYRQTLGQGPEFLTYFQNEAQLEKSRLLSDRFSAERPKGSFSTLEIQRTEQGDSAMYLCASSWVRGNTEAFFGQGTRLTVV.